This T cell receptor beta chain stems from a study of T-cell reconstitution after alpha-beta-depleted transplantation in children. Study results and caveats: Expanded graft clones, several hundred of them, were reportedly the source of alpha-beta T cells about two months after transplant. Surviving recipient T cells and thymic progenitors underlay high day-60 TCRbeta diversity in some patients.

For TCRbeta, the library was prepared with unique molecular identifiers. One entry per CDR3 protein, called by TCRdb with MiXCR from the PCR reads. The profile shows 450,000 to 550,000 distinct CDR3 sequences, more than 9.5% of them singletons. Of note for this clonotype: No antigen is known for it.

Trimming took 6 bases from V and 7 from J; bases not matched to a gene: 5. This CDR3 region has 14 residues. The material sequenced was PBMCs, mostly from graft donor cells, taken 180 days after TCRalphabeta/CD19-depleted stem cell transplant. This receptor was identified in a female patient under 10 years old who had a stem cell transplant for aplastic anemia, so the T cells may come from the graft donor. V and J are TRBV12-3 or TRBV12-4 and TRBJ2-1, with 11 bases identical to TRBD1. The CDR3 here is CASRKGTGGNEQFF. The CDR3 DNA is TGTGCCAGCAGGAAAGGGACAGGGGGGAATGAGCAGTTCTTC.